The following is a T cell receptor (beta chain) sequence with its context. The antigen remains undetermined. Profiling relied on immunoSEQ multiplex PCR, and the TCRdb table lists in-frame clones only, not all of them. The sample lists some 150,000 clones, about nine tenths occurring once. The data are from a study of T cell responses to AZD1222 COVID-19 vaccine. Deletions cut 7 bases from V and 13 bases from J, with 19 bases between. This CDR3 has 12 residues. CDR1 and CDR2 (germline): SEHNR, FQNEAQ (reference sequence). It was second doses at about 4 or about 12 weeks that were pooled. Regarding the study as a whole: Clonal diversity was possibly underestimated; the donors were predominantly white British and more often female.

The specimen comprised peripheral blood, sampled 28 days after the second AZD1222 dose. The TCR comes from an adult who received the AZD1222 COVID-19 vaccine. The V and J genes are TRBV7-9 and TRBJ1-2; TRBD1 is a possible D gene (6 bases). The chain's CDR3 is CASKEARGGATF. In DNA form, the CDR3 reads TGTGCCAGCAAAGAGGCGAGAGGGGGTGCCACCTTC. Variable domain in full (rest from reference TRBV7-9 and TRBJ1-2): DTGVSQNPRHKITKRGQNVTFRCDPISEHNRLYWYRQTLGQGPEFLTYFQNEAQLEKSRLLSDRFSAERPKGSFSTLEIQRTEQGDSAMYLCASKEARGGATFGSGTRLTVV.